Listed below are T cell receptor beta chains from one sample, sequenced in a study of cytomegalovirus exposure and HLA in healthy donors. The data were produced by immunoSEQ multiplex PCR, yet TCRdb's version contains in-frame clones alone and is incomplete. The sample lists about 220,000 clones; about 80% were seen once. The sample taken for sequencing was PBMCs. These receptors originate from a woman aged 40-49 years in good health and CMV-seropositive. Each CDR3 is given with its conserved first and last residue. A D gene is named only where the DNA matches it firmly. The size field is filled for only some rows; it gives once, few, many or a size class.

V	size	J	D	DNA	CDR3
TRBV6-1	-	TRBJ2-1	-	TGTGCCAGCAGGAGGGTACAACAACAAACCGGTGAGCAGTTCTTC	CASRRVQQQTGEQFF
TRBV11-2	-	TRBJ2-1	TRBD2	TGTGCCAGCAGCTTAGCGGGGGGGAGGTACAATGAGCAGTTCTTC	CASSLAGGRYNEQFF
TRBV4-1	-	TRBJ2-2	-	TGCGCCAGCAGCCAAGCGACAGGTGGCACCGGGGAGCTGTTTTTT	CASSQATGGTGELFF
TRBV11-3	-	TRBJ2-2	-	TGTGCCAGCAGCGGCCCCGGGGAGCTGTTTTTT	CASSGPGELFF
TRBV7-6	few	TRBJ2-3	-	TGTGCCAGCAGCGAGGGGGGGGATACGCAGTATTTT	CASSEGGDTQYF
TRBV7-9	-	TRBJ2-5	TRBD1	TGTGCCAGCAGCTTGAGGGCTCCTGGACAGGGGTCATCGAACTTC	CASSLRAPGQGSSNF
TRBV5-6	-	TRBJ2-1	TRBD2	TGTGCCAGCAGCGCCGGGACTACCGCCGGGGATGAGCAGTTCTTC	CASSAGTTAGDEQFF
TRBV19	-	TRBJ1-5	-	TGTGCCAGTAGTATAGCAGGGGCATCGAATCAGCCCCAGCATTTT	CASSIAGASNQPQHF
TRBV13	-	TRBJ2-7	TRBD2	TGTGCCAGCAGCATCTCTAGCGGGAGCCTCACTATAACGGCCTACGAGCAGTACTTC	CASSISSGSLTITAYEQYF
TRBV9	few	TRBJ2-3	TRBD2	TGTGCCAGCAGCGATCGACTAGCGGGAGGCTCGCAGTATTTT	CASSDRLAGGSQYF
TRBV5-1	-	TRBJ1-4	TRBD1	TGCGCCAGCAGCCCACAGGGGGCCGGTGAAAAACTGTTTTTT	CASSPQGAGEKLFF
TRBV28	once	TRBJ1-2	-	TGTGCCAGCAGTTTCTATCGGGGCAGGGGAACTCTTTATGGCTACACCTTC	CASSFYRGRGTLYGYTF
TRBV2	-	TRBJ2-7	TRBD1	TGTGCCAGCAGCCACCCACAGTCAGGGGGCCCGTCGGAGCAGTACTTC	CASSHPQSGGPSEQYF
TRBV18	-	TRBJ2-1	-	TGTGCCAGCTCACCAATCGGGGCAGGGGTCCCCTCCCCCGATTACAATGAGCAGTTCTTC	CASSPIGAGVPSPDYNEQFF
TRBV7-9	-	TRBJ2-1	TRBD2	TGTGCCAGCAGCCCTTTTCTCCTGGGGACTAGCAGACACAATGAGCAGTTCTTC	CASSPFLLGTSRHNEQFF
TRBV29-1	-	TRBJ2-7	TRBD1	TGCAGCGTCCTACAGACAGGGGGAGGCACCTACGAGCAGTACTTC	CSVLQTGGGTYEQYF
TRBV11-3	-	TRBJ1-1	-	TGTGCCAGCAGCTTAGATCATCCGAACACTGAAGCTTTCTTT	CASSLDHPNTEAFF
TRBV29-1	-	TRBJ1-1	-	TGCAGCGTTGACATCACAGGTGTCCCCGAGGCTTTCTTT	CSVDITGVPEAFF
TRBV6-6	-	TRBJ2-7	-	TGTGCCAGCAGTCCTACCGGGACACCGTCCTCCTACGAGCAGTACTTC	CASSPTGTPSSYEQYF
TRBV5-1	-	TRBJ2-1	TRBD2	TGCGCCAGCAGCCAAGGCGGGAGTCCCAATGAGCAGTTCTTC	CASSQGGSPNEQFF
TRBV10-3	-	TRBJ1-1	TRBD1	TGTGCCGCCCAAAGGACAGGAGGGAGGGAAGCTTTCTTT	CAAQRTGGREAFF
TRBV7-8	-	TRBJ1-3	-	TGTGCCAGCAGCCCCGGACAGCCTGTAAACACCATATATTTT	CASSPGQPVNTIYF
TRBV7-9	once	TRBJ2-7	-	TGTGCCAGCAGCGCGAGGTCCGAATCCTACGAGCAGTACTTC	CASSARSESYEQYF
TRBV7-2	-	TRBJ1-1	-	TGTGCCAGCAGCTTAGCGGGCAGTATGAACACTGAAGCTTTCTTT	CASSLAGSMNTEAFF
TRBV5-6	-	TRBJ2-7	-	TGTGCCAGCAGCTTGGGGTTCAGCTCCTACGAGCAGTACTTC	CASSLGFSSYEQYF
TRBV6-5	-	TRBJ2-7	-	TGTGCCAGCAGACCGGGGCGGGAAATCTACGAGCAGTACTTC	CASRPGREIYEQYF
TRBV9	-	TRBJ2-1	-	TGTGCCAGCAGCGTAGGCCCGGTTTACAATGAGCAGTTCTTC	CASSVGPVYNEQFF
TRBV9	-	TRBJ2-7	TRBD2	TGTGCCAGCAGCGTAGGAGGACTAGCGGGTTTGTACGAGCAGTACTTC	CASSVGGLAGLYEQYF
TRBV7-2	once	TRBJ2-2	-	TGTGCCAGCAGCCTAACATCCACGGGGGCCGGGGAGCTGTTTTTT	CASSLTSTGAGELFF
TRBV10-3	-	TRBJ2-1	TRBD2	TGTGCCATCAGGACGACCGGGACTAGCGGAAATGAGCAGTTCTTC	CAIRTTGTSGNEQFF
TRBV30	-	TRBJ1-2	TRBD1	TGTGCCTGGAAGGGTGGGGGACAGCCACTGTATGGCTACACCTTC	CAWKGGGQPLYGYTF
TRBV7-8	once	TRBJ1-6	-	TGTGCCAGCAGCTTAGTTAGATCACCCCTCCACTTT	CASSLVRSPLHF
TRBV10-3	-	TRBJ1-2	-	TGTGCCATCAGTGAGAACGGGGAATATGGCTACACCTTC	CAISENGEYGYTF
TRBV1	once	TRBJ2-4	-	TGCACCAGCAATTTCCCCGGGAGCACCAAAAACATTCAGTACTTC	CTSNFPGSTKNIQYF
TRBV6-1	-	TRBJ2-1	-	TGTGCCAGCAGAGACACTAGGGACTACAATGAGCAGTTCTTC	CASRDTRDYNEQFF
TRBV2	-	TRBJ2-3	-	TGTGCCAGCGCTCCTTTGAGGGCTCCAGATACGCAGTATTTT	CASAPLRAPDTQYF
TRBV10-3	-	TRBJ1-2	TRBD1	TGTGCCATCACCGGGACAGGGGGCATCTATGGCTACACCTTC	CAITGTGGIYGYTF
TRBV30	-	TRBJ1-4	-	TGTGCCTGGAGTTCCTTAAATGAAAAACTGTTTTTT	CAWSSLNEKLFF
TRBV5-1	-	TRBJ1-1	-	TGCGCCAGCAGCTGGAGGGACACTGAAGCTTTCTTT	CASSWRDTEAFF
TRBV28	-	TRBJ1-6	TRBD1	TGTGCCAGCAGCACTCGGTTGGGACAGGGTTCCTATAATTCACCCCTCCACTTT	CASSTRLGQGSYNSPLHF
TRBV2	few	TRBJ2-4	-	TGTGCCAGCAGTGAAAGTAGTCTCCTAGCCAAAAACATTCAGTACTTC	CASSESSLLAKNIQYF
TRBV15	-	TRBJ2-4	-	TGTGCCACCAGCAGCCACAGGGTAGTACACTTC	CATSSHRVVHF
TRBV7-9	few	TRBJ1-1	-	TGTGCCAGCAGCCCCTCACAGGGAATGAACACTGAAGCTTTCTTT	CASSPSQGMNTEAFF
TRBV7-2	once	TRBJ1-5	-	TGTGCCAGCAGCCGTAAGCCAGGCGCCTATAGCAATCAGCCCCAGCATTTT	CASSRKPGAYSNQPQHF
TRBV11-3	once	TRBJ2-7	TRBD2	TGTGCCAGCAGCTTGTTGACTAGCGGGAGTCGCGAGCAGTACTTC	CASSLLTSGSREQYF
TRBV15	once	TRBJ2-7	TRBD2	TGTGCCACCAGCAGAGGACCCCCGGGGGGGGGCTACGAGCAGTACTTC	CATSRGPPGGGYEQYF
TRBV9	-	TRBJ2-7	TRBD1	TGTGCCAGCAGTCCAGGCCCCGGGACAGGTCCTCGCGAGCAGTACTTC	CASSPGPGTGPREQYF
TRBV7-9	-	TRBJ2-7	TRBD2	TGTGCCAGCAGCCCAAGGACTAGCGGGAGATCCGAGCAGTACTTC	CASSPRTSGRSEQYF
TRBV5-1	few	TRBJ2-1	-	TGCGCCAGCAGCTTGGGGTCAGGGTATGGGCCGTTCTTC	CASSLGSGYGPFF